The T cell receptor (beta chain) described here comes from a study of Ad26.COV2.S vaccination and SARS-CoV-2 variants (dated by TCRdb to about 2021). At the level of the whole study: Vaccine-arm donors came from COV1001, a multicentre, randomized, double-blind, placebo-controlled phase I-IIa trial of Ad26.COV2.S in healthy adults. A total of roughly 30 samples were included in the TCR-sequenced set, comprising about 20 Ad26.COV2.S vaccine recipients, 5 placebo recipients and 8 SARS-CoV-2 convalescent individuals. Trial participants were randomized into five groups of five: low-dose or high-dose Ad26.COV2.S given once or twice, or placebo on both occasions. Ad26.COV2.S was administered intramuscularly at 5 x 10^10 or 1 x 10^11 viral particles, either as a single shot or as two shots given 56 days apart. Investigators did not know the trial group allocation while performing experiments and assessing outcomes. Sequencing of the TCRbeta repertoire served to evaluate the specificity and breadth of SARS-CoV-2-reactive T cell receptors following Ad26.COV2.S vaccination.

Turning to this clone: The specificity of this receptor is unknown. It has no much larger one-base neighbor in the sample; base qualities were not kept.

This specimen's treatment or condition label, interpreted: roughly 20 received Ad26.COV2.S at low or high dose, single or two shots; about 5 received placebo; per-sample allocation not given. Repertoires of vaccine and placebo recipients were sequenced from samples collected on day 63 after the first injection. Cohort 1b enrolled some 25 adults aged 18-55 years at a single site in Boston, USA, between 29 July and 7 August 2020. Ad26.COV2.S was a replication-incompetent adenovirus type 26 vector expressing a prefusion-stabilized SARS-CoV-2 spike protein from the original Wuhan strain. The paper as a whole reports these results and caveats: Ad26.COV2.S recipients had higher spike-specific TCR breadth than placebo recipients (P = 0.0014). The authors noted that the TCR breadth and depth analyses may have underestimated total T cell responses. The study was not powered to compare responses between vaccine doses or regimens. After vaccination, spike-specific CD8+ and CD4+ T cell responses were reported to show substantial breadth. Comparable non-spike TCR breadth was observed between vaccine and placebo recipients, consistent with only spike being contained in the vaccine.

TCRbeta CDR3 regions were sequenced with the immunoSEQ Assay. After extraction, genomic DNA underwent amplification by bias-controlled multiplex PCR, followed by high-throughput sequencing. In the authors' own workflow: To quantify the absolute abundance of every unique TCRbeta CDR3 region, sequences were collapsed and filtered. T cell fraction was estimated by normalization of TCRbeta template counts to usable DNA, with usable DNA being measured through amplification of reference genes present in all nucleated cells. Repertoire TCRs were annotated as SARS-CoV-2-specific when V gene, CDR3 amino acid sequence and J gene were exactly matched to a known reactive TCR set. MIRA supplied the reference SARS-CoV-2 TCR set, which was filtered for enrichment in COVID-19-positive ImmuneCODE repertoires so that public or cross-reactive TCRs were removed. Based on the MIRA antigens, annotated TCRs were further analysed at the level of specific ORF or position within ORF. Breadth was defined as the number of annotated unique rearrangements divided by the total number of unique productive rearrangements, and depth was defined as the summed frequency of the annotated unique rearrangements. Two-sided Wilcoxon rank-sum tests were used to compare TCR breadth between groups. The source is immuneACCESS, and TCRdb retained only in-frame sequences with V and J called. Part of the clones is not carried over; for the studies checked, unresolved V genes explain less than half of this, and the remainder is unexplained. Clone size and V and J calls were adopted from that table, with D and trimming inferred from the DNA. The sample table holds a few hundred thousand clones, of which roughly 80% were seen once. The top ten hold approximately 7% of the sample.

The sample in question was peripheral blood, obtained in a trial of Ad26.COV2.S vaccine versus placebo. This receptor was taken from a person between 18 and 65 years old who received the Ad26.COV2.S COVID-19 vaccine or a placebo.

The sequence in DNA is TGTGCCAGCAGCTTAGCCGGGAGTCTTTCCAATGAGCAGTTCTTC. Translation gives CASSLAGSLSNEQFF. Rearrangement joined TRBV7-2 to TRBJ2-1; possibly the D gene is TRBD2, per 6 matching bases. The CDR3 contains 15 residues, cysteine and phenylalanine counted. Only the CDR3 DNA is retained, 45 bases long and in frame from the first base. From the germline V gene, CDR1 is SGHTA and CDR2 is FQGNSA. The germline ends are 12 bases apart after V is trimmed by 0 bases and J by 6 bases.